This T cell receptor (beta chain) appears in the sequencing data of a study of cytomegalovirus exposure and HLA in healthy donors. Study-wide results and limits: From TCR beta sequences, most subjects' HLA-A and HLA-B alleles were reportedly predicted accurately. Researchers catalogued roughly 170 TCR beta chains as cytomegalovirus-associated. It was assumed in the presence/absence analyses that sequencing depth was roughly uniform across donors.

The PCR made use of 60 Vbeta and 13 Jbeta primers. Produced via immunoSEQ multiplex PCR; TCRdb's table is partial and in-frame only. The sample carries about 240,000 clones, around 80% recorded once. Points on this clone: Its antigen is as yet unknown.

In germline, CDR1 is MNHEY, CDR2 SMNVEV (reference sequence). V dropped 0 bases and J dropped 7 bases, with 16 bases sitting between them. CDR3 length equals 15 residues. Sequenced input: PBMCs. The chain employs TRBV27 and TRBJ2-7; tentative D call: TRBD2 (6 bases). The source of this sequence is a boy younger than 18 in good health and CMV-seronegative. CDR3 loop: CASSLSPGASREQYF. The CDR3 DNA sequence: TGTGCCAGCAGTTTATCGCCGGGAGCCTCCCGGGAGCAGTACTTC.